Here is one TCR beta chain with its context. Its antigen is as yet unknown. A multiplex PCR was run with 60 Vbeta primers and 13 Jbeta primers. TCRdb keeps only in-frame clones here, not all; method: immunoSEQ multiplex PCR. This sample yields just over 65,000 clones, of which 81% are seen a single time; 6% to 7.5% belongs to the top ten. Trimming took 5 bases from V and 1 from J; bases not matched to a gene: 7. Germline V gives CDR1 SGHTA, CDR2 FQGTGA. The CDR3 is made up of 15 amino acids. The sample comes from a study of cytomegalovirus exposure and HLA in healthy donors. Study conclusions and caveats: Confirmation in vitro established that three CMV-associated chains were specific for CMV antigens.

Sequencing used PBMCs. The V gene is TRBV7-3, the J gene TRBJ1-1; 7 bases align to TRBD1. The receptor was derived from a human donor in good health. The CDR3 region is CASSAQGGTNTEAFF. In DNA, the CDR3 is TGTGCCAGCAGCGCCCAGGGGGGTACGAACACTGAAGCTTTCTTT.